This passage covers 9 T cell receptor beta chains from one sample sequenced in a study of T-cell memory formation after mild COVID-19 (dated by TCRdb to about 2021). Libraries were made using 5' RACE. Sequencer: Illumina NovaSeq 6000. TCRdb reprocessed the public reads (quality trimming at Q25 with fastp, clone calling with MiXCR) and kept in-frame beta chains. Every CDR3 protein is listed once, alongside the most common genes and DNA of its rows. This sample gives about 45,000 distinct CDR3 sequences in total; approximately 9.6% of them show up just once. The top ten clonotypes cover over 9.5% of the sample. Sequencing was carried out using PBMCs or a T cell subset sorted from them (not recorded which). These receptors all come from an adult woman who had mild COVID-19 (a few samples of this study predate the infection). The sample titles of this study are shuffled in the database, so cell type and time point are left out; the donor was told from shared clones.

The chain joins TRBV2 to TRBJ1-1, with a weak D call TRBD1 (6 bases). The germline V and J ends were trimmed by 4 bases and 5 bases, with 20 bases remaining between them. The CDR3 covers 16 residues. Germline CDR1 and CDR2: SNHLY and FYNNEI. The CDR3 sequence is CASSAPSTAGETEAFF. The CDR3 DNA sequence: TGTGCCAGCAGTGCCCCGTCGACGGCAGGGGAAACTGAAGCTTTCTTT.

This CDR3 is CASSIGLAGGNLRDNEQFF. CDR3 DNA sequence: TGTGCCAGTAGTATAGGACTAGCGGGGGGCAACCTTAGGGACAATGAGCAGTTCTTC. This chain joins TRBV19 and TRBJ2-1; 13 bases map to TRBD2. The ends lost 1 base at V and 5 bases at J; junction bases unmatched: 11. CDR1 and CDR2 from the germline V gene are LNHDA and SQIVND (reference sequence). This CDR3 spans 19 amino acids.

This clonotype was found a few times. J is TRBJ2-5 and V is TRBV7-9; unclear D gene. CDR1 is SEHNR and CDR2 is FQNEAQ in the germline V gene (reference sequence). This CDR3 is built from 15 residues. The ends were cut back, 1 base at V and 3 bases at J, with 12 bases in the middle. CDR3 residues: CASSLVQAIKETQYF. CDR3 nucleotides: TGTGCCAGCAGCTTAGTTCAGGCCATCAAAGAGACCCAGTACTTC.

The gene calls are TRBV25-1 and TRBJ1-5; TRBD1 matches 7 bases. Per germline, CDR1 MGHDK and CDR2 SYGVNS. The CDR3 length is 14 residues. Trimming removed 3 bases from V and 6 bases from J; junction bases left unmatched: 5. CDR3 region: CASSERQGSQPQHF. The CDR3 nucleotides read TGTGCCAGCAGTGAGAGACAGGGAAGTCAGCCCCAGCATTTT.

This clonotype qualifies as medium-sized. The rearrangement links TRBV18 to TRBJ2-1; D remains ambiguous. There are 13 residues in the CDR3. Trimming left V 2 bases short and J 3 bases short, with 5 bases between. CDR1 is KGHSH, CDR2 LQKENI, per germline. CDR3 in DNA: TGTGCCAGCTCACCAGCCAGCTACAATGAGCAGTTCTTC. Amino acid sequence: CASSPASYNEQFF.

The J gene is TRBJ2-3, the V gene TRBV6-5; 8 bases are a match to TRBD2. The CDR3 covers 15 residues. Looked up from germline, CDR1 is MNHEY and CDR2 is SVGAGI. V lost 4 bases, J lost 4 bases, and 7 bases stayed unmatched. CDR3: CASSSPGLEADTQYF. The CDR3 DNA is TGTGCCAGCAGTTCCCCGGGACTAGAGGCAGATACGCAGTATTTT.

This clonotype was seen repeatedly, ten times or more. The chain uses TRBV7-9 and TRBJ2-7; TRBD1 is a possible D gene (6 bases). V was clipped by 2 bases and J by 1 base, with 12 bases between them. From germline, CDR1 is SEHNR and CDR2 FQNEAQ (reference sequence). This CDR3 comprises 15 residues. CDR3 residues: CASSLRQGSSYEQYF. CDR3 coding DNA: TGTGCCAGCAGCTTAAGGCAGGGGTCTTCCTACGAGCAGTACTTC. Full variable domain (rest looked up from reference TRBV7-9 and TRBJ2-7): DTGVSQNPRHKITKRGQNVTFRCDPISEHNRLYWYRQTLGQGPEFLTYFQNEAQLEKSRLLSDRFSAERPKGSFSTLEIQRTEQGDSAMYLCASSLRQGSSYEQYFGPGTRLTVT.

This clonotype came up a few times. The J gene is TRBJ2-4, the V gene TRBV21-1; no check of the table's D call, TRBD1, against the DNA was made. TRBV21-1 is a pseudogene locus. This CDR3 is 20 amino acids long. CDR3 sequence: CASSLAPSPGTGKAKNIQYF. CDR3 bases: TGTGCCAGCAGTCTAGCCCCCTCCCCCGGGACAGGGAAAGCCAAAAACATTCAGTACTTC.

This clonotype was counted many times. V is TRBV4-1 and J is TRBJ1-2; tentative D call: TRBD1 (5 bases). In germline, CDR1 is MGHRA, CDR2 YSYEKL. CDR3 size: 16 residues. V was shortened by 0 bases and J by 7 bases, with 18 bases between the two germline ends. The CDR3 DNA sequence: TGCGCCAGCAGCCAAGAGGTAGGGGACCTGTTCGCTGGCTACACCTTC. This codes for CASSQEVGDLFAGYTF.